The 18 T cell receptor beta chains listed next were all sequenced from one sample in a study of T-cell memory formation after mild COVID-19. Each CDR3 protein is one row after TCRdb ran MiXCR on the 5' RACE reads. The table lists hundreds of thousands of distinct CDR3 sequences, around 28% of them singletons. The sample consisted of PBMCs or a T cell subset sorted from them (not recorded which). These receptors came from an adult woman who had mild COVID-19 (a few samples of this study predate the infection). Cell type and time point are not known.

The CDR3 is CASSPGTGIRNEQYF. DNA for the CDR3: TGTGCCAGCAGCCCCGGGACAGGCATCAGGAACGAGCAGTACTTC. This sequence joins TRBV5-6 and TRBJ2-7; 8 positions agree with TRBD1. Germline CDR1 and CDR2: SGHDT and YYEEEE. Losses at the gene ends were 4 bases for V and 5 bases for J; bases not matched to a gene: 11. CDR3 size: 15 residues. Full variable domain (remainder filled in from reference TRBV5-6 and TRBJ2-7): DAGVTQSPTHLIKTRGQQVTLRCSPKSGHDTVSWYQQALGQGPQFIFQYYEEEERQRGNFPDRFSGHQFPNYSSELNVNALLLGDSALYLCASSPGTGIRNEQYFGPGTRLTVT.

The V call is TRBV30, the J call TRBJ2-7, with TRBD1 matching over 7 bases. With 2 bases clipped from V and 6 bases from J, the junction kept 7 bases outside the gene matches. The CDR3 totals 13 residues. Germline loops: CDR1 GTSNPN, CDR2 SVGIG (reference sequence). DNA for the CDR3: TGTGCCTGGAGTATTGGGACAGACCTCGAGCAGTACTTC. Protein: CAWSIGTDLEQYF.

The V gene is TRBV20-1, the J gene TRBJ2-2, with TRBD2 as a possible D gene (5 bases). CDR1 and CDR2 (germline): DFQATT, SNEGSKA (reference sequence). The CDR3 extends over 18 amino acids. V was clipped by 1 base and J by 0 bases, with 18 bases between them. CDR3 DNA sequence: TGCAGTGCTAGAGCCTATCTTGGTGACGGGACGAACACCGGGGAGCTGTTTTTT. This gives the protein CSARAYLGDGTNTGELFF.

The chain is built from TRBV20-1 and TRBJ2-7, with a possible D match to TRBD2 (6 bases). Between the trimmed V and J ends, which lost 3 bases and 2 bases, there was a span of 11 bases. The CDR3 is 13 amino acids. Germline CDR1 reads DFQATT; CDR2 reads SNEGSKA (reference sequence). The CDR3 nucleotides are TGCAGTGCTAGGGAGGGTCTCGCCTACGAGCAGTACGTC. Amino acid sequence: CSAREGLAYEQYV.

The chain has TRBV6-1 and TRBJ2-7, with 10 bases matching TRBD1. CDR3 length: 16 residues. Trimming removed 4 bases from V and 2 bases from J; junction bases left unmatched: 8. The germline CDR1 and CDR2 sequences are MNHNS and SASEGT. The CDR3 DNA follows: TGTGCCAGCAGTGTATTCGGGACAGGGGAGGCCTACGAGCAGTACTTC. It specifies CASSVFGTGEAYEQYF.

V gene TRBV29-1 combines with J gene TRBJ2-5; either TRBD1 or TRBD2 may supply D (5 bases each). Trimming shortened V by 5 bases and J by 4 bases, and 14 bases separated the two germline ends. The CDR3 has 13 residues. CDR1 is SQVTM and CDR2 is ANQGSEA in the germline V gene. The CDR3 nucleotides are TGCAGCGTTTTCCCCCGGGACGGAGAGACCCAGTACTTC. Its translation is CSVFPRDGETQYF.

This clonotype came up a few times. The rearrangement links TRBV24-1 to TRBJ2-7; D gene ambiguous. Germline CDR1 reads KGHDR; CDR2 reads SFDVKD. The V gene lost 4 bases and the J gene lost 6 bases, with 21 bases spanning the gap. The CDR3 is made up of 16 amino acids. The CDR3 protein is CATSDSILTRGGEQYF. The CDR3 DNA follows: TGTGCCACCAGTGACAGCATATTGACGAGAGGTGGCGAGCAGTACTTC.

This clonotype showed up just a few times. The rearrangement uses TRBV2 and TRBJ1-5; D is ambiguous. Germline loops: CDR1 SNHLY, CDR2 FYNNEI. This CDR3 contains 14 residues. Trimming removed 3 bases at V and 10 bases at J, with 16 bases between. CDR3 bases: TGTGCCAGCAGTGACGGACGGGTTAATGGACCCCAGCATTTT. As protein: CASSDGRVNGPQHF.

Only a few counts were recorded for this clonotype. The genes are TRBV6-2 or TRBV6-3 and TRBJ2-2; D unresolved. Trimming took 6 bases from V and 3 from J, leaving 8 bases between them. CDR3 length: 13 amino acids. CDR1 is MNHEY, CDR2 SVGEGT, per germline. In DNA, the CDR3 is TGTGCCAGCAGAAGCAGAGACACCGGGGAGCTGTTTTTT. Amino acids: CASRSRDTGELFF.

The CDR3 loop is CASSIRGAGGPYNEQFF. The CDR3 DNA reads as TGTGCCAGTAGTATTAGGGGGGCAGGGGGGCCCTACAATGAGCAGTTCTTC. V gene TRBV19 combines with J gene TRBJ2-1; tentatively, D is TRBD1 (7 bases). The CDR3 covers 17 residues. Germline V lookup: CDR1 LNHDA, CDR2 SQIVND (reference sequence). V lost 3 bases and J 2 bases, leaving 17 bases between the germline ends.

This clonotype was seen a few times. The chain is built from TRBV7-2 and TRBJ2-5, with D perhaps given as TRBD1 or TRBD2 (5 bases each). Between the trimmed V and J ends, which lost 0 bases and 5 bases, there was a span of 25 bases. The CDR3 totals 19 residues. Germline CDR1 reads SGHTA; CDR2 reads FQGNSA. The CDR3, as DNA: TGTGCCAGCAGCTTAGCCACCGGGACCTATTCGCCCAAATCGGAGACCCAGTACTTC. Residues: CASSLATGTYSPKSETQYF.

This clonotype was seen at least ten times. The CDR3 coding sequence is TGTGCCAGCAGCCCCGGGGGGCCGAACACCATATATTTT. This translates into CASSPGGPNTIYF. This chain connects TRBV7-2 to TRBJ1-3, with a possible D match to TRBD1 (6 bases). CDR3 length: 13 residues. Germline assignment: CDR1 SGHTA and CDR2 FQGNSA. Trimming took off 5 bases at V and 7 bases at J, with 12 bases between the two ends.

V usage is TRBV5-1 and J usage is TRBJ2-3; TRBD2 is a possible D gene (7 bases). This CDR3 has 15 residues. Germline-derived CDR1 and CDR2 are SGHRS and YFSETQ. V lost 3 bases, J lost 4 bases, and 15 bases lay in between. CDR3 sequence: CASSWGGAQADTQYF. The DNA for the CDR3 is TGCGCCAGCAGCTGGGGGGGGGCCCAGGCAGATACGCAGTATTTT.

This clonotype has a single count. The chain has TRBV9 and TRBJ2-3, with TRBD2 matching over 10 bases. Germline V CDR1 and CDR2: SGDLS, YYNGEE. The ends lost 4 bases at V and 2 bases at J; junction bases unmatched: 7. The CDR3 is made up of 16 amino acids. The CDR3 spells CASSPGLAAATDTQYF. In DNA, the CDR3 is TGTGCCAGCAGCCCTGGACTAGCGGCCGCCACAGATACGCAGTATTTT.

The J gene is TRBJ1-1, the V gene TRBV18, with D unclear. Germline CDR1 and CDR2: KGHSH and LQKENI. CDR3 length: 13 residues. V dropped 3 bases and J dropped 5 bases, with 10 bases sitting between them. CDR3 DNA: TGTGCCAGCTCACCTAAAGGGAGTACTGAAGCTTTCTTT. This codes for CASSPKGSTEAFF.

This clonotype was found once. This chain links TRBV27 with TRBJ2-3, with 11 positions matching TRBD1. CDR1 MNHEY and CDR2 SMNVEV come from the germline V gene (reference sequence). V trimming: 10 bases; J trimming: 2 bases; junction bases outside the gene matches: 5. This CDR3 is built from 14 residues. CDR3 in amino acids: CATRTGGPTDTQYF. The CDR3 DNA reads as TGTGCCACCCGGACAGGGGGCCCCACAGATACGCAGTATTTT.

The chain uses TRBV7-3 and TRBJ1-1; TRBD1 is a possible D gene (5 bases). The CDR3 extends over 14 amino acids. Trimming removed 2 bases from V and 5 bases from J, with 12 bases in between. Germline loops: CDR1 SGHTA, CDR2 FQGTGA. The chain's CDR3 is CASSLGGIGTEAFF. Here the CDR3 DNA reads TGTGCCAGCAGCTTAGGGGGAATTGGGACTGAAGCTTTCTTT.

The chain has TRBV5-1 and TRBJ2-3; maybe TRBD2 (5 bases). This CDR3 has 17 amino acids. Germline assignment: CDR1 SGHRS and CDR2 YFSETQ. The germline V and J ends were trimmed by 2 bases and 2 bases, with 18 bases remaining between them. CDR3 sequence reads: CASSLPSGPYPTDTQYF. The CDR3 region has the DNA TGCGCCAGCAGCTTACCCAGCGGCCCCTACCCCACAGATACGCAGTATTTT.